This TCR beta chain was identified during a study of blood T cell repertoires in COVID-19. Study summary: Acute-phase and convalescent COVID-19 samples originated in the United States, Italy and Spain.

The CDR3 contains 15 residues. J gave up 5 bases and V 2 bases, and 5 bases lay outside the gene matches. Germline CDR1 reads MNHEY; CDR2 reads SVGAGI. Original processing methods: Estimated nucleated cell counts came from reference gene primer amplification. The table came from immunoSEQ multiplex PCR; TCRdb's copy has only in-frame clones and leaves some out. That table gives V, J and clone size, and the DNA gave D and trimming. The sample records over 70,000 clones, roughly 78% being singletons. This TCR was recovered from a woman older than 75 with acute or convalescent COVID-19. The source material was peripheral blood. V is TRBV6-5 and J is TRBJ2-7; 11 bases align to TRBD1. CDR3 coding DNA: TGTGCCAGCAGTTACGTTGGACAGGGGGCCAACGAGCAGTACTTC. It codes for CASSYVGQGANEQYF.